These 3 T cell receptor beta chains share one sample of origin, sequenced in a study of blood T cell repertoires in COVID-19. Assay used: immunoSEQ multiplex PCR; TCRdb lists only in-frame clones, some missing. In the table there are 140,000 or so clones, 75% to 85% of which are singletons. Sample: peripheral blood. Receptors were obtained from a man in his sixties or seventies who had recovered from COVID-19.

This clone was recorded many times. J is TRBJ1-1 and V is TRBV6-2 or TRBV6-3; D is uncertain. The CDR3 runs 16 residues. CDR1 is MNHEY, CDR2 SVGEGT, per germline. The V end was cut by 4 bases, the J end by 0 bases, with 15 bases between. The CDR3 is CASSSERAPVNTEAFF. The CDR3 DNA is TGTGCCAGCAGTTCAGAGCGGGCCCCAGTGAACACTGAAGCTTTCTTT.

The chain uses TRBV25-1 and TRBJ2-2, with D maybe TRBD1 (5 bases). V shed 0 bases and J shed 7 bases, with 12 bases lying between them. CDR3 length: 15 amino acids. The germline CDR1 and CDR2 sequences are MGHDK and SYGVNS. CDR3 nucleotide sequence: TGTGCCAGCAGTGAATATAACCAGGGAAGCGGGGAGCTGTTTTTT. The encoded protein is CASSEYNQGSGELFF.

This clone turned up a few times. This chain connects TRBV5-1 to TRBJ2-7; 7 bases fit TRBD2. The CDR3 totals 12 residues. The V gene end was trimmed by 2 bases and the J gene end by 6 bases; junction bases not matched to a gene: 2. From germline, CDR1 is SGHRS and CDR2 YFSETQ. In nucleotides, the CDR3 is TGCGCCAGCAGCTTCAGCGGGGCCGAGCAGTACTTC. This encodes CASSFSGAEQYF.